The rows below give T cell receptor beta chains drawn from one sample of a study of blood T cell repertoires in COVID-19. Generated by immunoSEQ multiplex PCR, the TCRdb table keeps only in-frame clones and is missing some. The profile shows fewer than 500,000 clones, around 87% of them singletons. Sequenced: PBMCs or T cells enriched from blood (not recorded which). The receptors derive from a woman under 30 who had recovered from COVID-19. Each CDR3 is given with its conserved first and last residue. The D gene is left open where the match is weak. The size field is filled for only some rows; it gives once, few, many or a size class.

size	V	J	D	CDR3	DNA
NA	TRBV6-5	TRBJ2-5	NA	CASSPRGETQYF	TGTGCCAGCAGTCCGAGGGGGGAGACCCAGTACTTC
NA	TRBV5-1	TRBJ2-2	NA	CASSLRQINTGELFF	TGCGCCAGCAGCTTGCGCCAGATAAACACCGGGGAGCTGTTTTTT
NA	TRBV6-5	TRBJ2-3	TRBD2	CASIRGGQRTDTQYF	TGTGCCAGCATCCGGGGGGGCCAGCGCACAGATACGCAGTATTTT
NA	TRBV9	TRBJ2-1	TRBD2	CASSVDLGTSGGQFF	TGTGCCAGCAGCGTAGATTTGGGGACTAGCGGGGGGCAGTTCTTC
few	TRBV7-9	TRBJ2-7	TRBD2	CASSITGTRNEQYF	TGTGCCAGCAGCATTACCGGGACTAGGAACGAGCAGTACTTC
NA	TRBV25-1	TRBJ2-1	TRBD2	CASSERGGNEQFF	TGTGCCAGCAGTGAACGGGGGGGGAATGAGCAGTTCTTC
NA	TRBV18	TRBJ1-2	NA	CASSPLSSQGSYGYTF	TGTGCCAGCTCACCGCTATCCTCTCAAGGGAGCTATGGCTACACCTTC
NA	TRBV10-3	TRBJ2-7	NA	CAIPGKAYEQYF	TGTGCCATCCCCGGGAAGGCCTACGAGCAGTACTTC
NA	TRBV7-2	TRBJ2-3	TRBD2	CASSLSGGRSDTQYF	TGTGCCAGCAGCTTGAGCGGGGGGAGGTCAGATACGCAGTATTTT
NA	TRBV28	TRBJ2-1	TRBD1	CASPPRQGAKYNEQFF	TGTGCCAGCCCACCCCGACAGGGGGCTAAGTACAATGAGCAGTTCTTC
NA	TRBV3-1/TRBV3-2	TRBJ1-1	NA	CASSHVPSEAFF	TGTGCCAGCAGCCATGTTCCCTCTGAAGCTTTCTTT
NA	TRBV28	TRBJ1-4	NA	CATSRGGHYEQLFF	TGTGCCACTTCGAGGGGAGGTCATTATGAACAACTGTTTTTT
NA	TRBV3-1/TRBV3-2	TRBJ2-1	NA	CASSESRSEQFF	TGTGCCAGCAGCGAATCAAGGAGTGAGCAGTTCTTC
few	TRBV27	TRBJ2-1	NA	CASSSIDNEQFF	TGTGCCAGCAGTTCCATAGACAATGAGCAGTTCTTC
NA	TRBV28	TRBJ1-5	NA	CASSPLGEGRKPQHF	TGTGCCAGCAGCCCTCTAGGGGAGGGTAGGAAGCCCCAGCATTTT
NA	TRBV30	TRBJ2-7	TRBD2	CAWSQGDPPAGEQYF	TGTGCCTGGAGTCAGGGAGACCCCCCAGCGGGAGAGCAGTACTTC
once	TRBV7-9	TRBJ2-5	NA	CASRSGPETQYF	TGTGCCAGCAGATCAGGGCCGGAGACCCAGTACTTC
NA	TRBV19	TRBJ2-1	TRBD1	CASSNDQWTGGSEQFF	TGTGCCAGTAGTAATGACCAATGGACAGGAGGAAGTGAGCAGTTCTTC
NA	TRBV24-1	TRBJ1-2	NA	CATSDRGDRMEGYTF	TGTGCCACCAGTGATCGCGGTGACAGGATGGAGGGCTACACCTTC
NA	TRBV6-5	TRBJ1-4	NA	CASSYGQESEKLFF	TGTGCCAGCAGTTACGGGCAGGAATCTGAAAAACTGTTTTTT
NA	TRBV28	TRBJ2-7	TRBD1	CASSWTGSSYEQYF	TGTGCCAGCAGTTGGACAGGGAGCTCCTACGAGCAGTACTTC
NA	TRBV2	TRBJ1-1	TRBD1	CASTREGAGNTEAFF	TGTGCCAGCACCCGGGAGGGGGCAGGGAACACTGAAGCTTTCTTT
NA	TRBV5-4	TRBJ1-4	NA	CASSLKGQSNEKLFF	TGTGCCAGCAGCTTAAAAGGACAGTCAAATGAAAAACTGTTTTTT
NA	TRBV11-2	TRBJ1-2	TRBD1	CASSSLGQGGYGYTF	TGTGCCAGCAGCTCCCTAGGACAGGGGGGCTATGGCTACACCTTC
NA	TRBV7-9	TRBJ2-1	TRBD2	CASSLWEGSGNEQFF	TGTGCCAGCAGCTTATGGGAGGGGTCCGGTAATGAGCAGTTCTTC
NA	TRBV18	TRBJ1-1	NA	CASSPDRMNTEAFF	TGTGCCAGCTCACCAGACAGGATGAACACTGAAGCTTTCTTT
NA	TRBV1	TRBJ1-5	NA	CTSSPNGFNNQPQHF	TGCACCAGCAGCCCTAACGGGTTTAACAATCAGCCCCAGCATTTT
NA	TRBV28	TRBJ1-5	TRBD1	CASSFSGTGGYQPQHF	TGTGCCAGCAGTTTTTCCGGGACAGGGGGTTATCAGCCCCAGCATTTT